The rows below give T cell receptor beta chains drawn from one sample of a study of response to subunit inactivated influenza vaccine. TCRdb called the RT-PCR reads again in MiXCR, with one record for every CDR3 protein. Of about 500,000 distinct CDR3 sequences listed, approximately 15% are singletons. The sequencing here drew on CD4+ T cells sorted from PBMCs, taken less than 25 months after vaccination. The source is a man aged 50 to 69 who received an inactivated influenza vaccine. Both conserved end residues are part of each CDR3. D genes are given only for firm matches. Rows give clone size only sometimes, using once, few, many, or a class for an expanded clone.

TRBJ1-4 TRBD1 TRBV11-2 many TGTGCCAGCAGCTTATATGCGACAGGGGGCGGTCTGGGTGAAAAACTGTTTTTT CASSLYATGGGLGEKLFF
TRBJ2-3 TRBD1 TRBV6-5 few TGTGCCAGCAGTTTCAGACGCAACCGGGACAGGGGGCTAGTTACGCAGTATTTT CASSFRRNRDRGLVTQYF
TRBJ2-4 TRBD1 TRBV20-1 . TGCAGTGCTAGCGAGGGACAGCCCCACTTC CSASEGQPHF
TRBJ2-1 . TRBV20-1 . TGCAGTGCTAGAGGGCTAGGCGCCTACAATGAGCAGTTCTTC CSARGLGAYNEQFF
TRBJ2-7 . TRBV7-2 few TGTGCCAGCAGCCAAGTAGTAGGGTTTCAGTACTTC CASSQVVGFQYF
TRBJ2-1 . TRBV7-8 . TGTGCCAGCAGCCTCGGTCCCACTACATCCCCAGCCAATGAGCAGTTCTTC CASSLGPTTSPANEQFF
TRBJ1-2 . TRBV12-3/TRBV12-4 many TGTGCCAGCAGCCTCCTAAACTATGGCTACACCTTC CASSLLNYGYTF
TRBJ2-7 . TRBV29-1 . TGCAGCGTTGACTGGGGGAGGGAGCAGTACTTC CSVDWGREQYF
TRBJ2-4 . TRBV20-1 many TGCAGTGCTAGTTCCCCGGGCAGGTCCGCCAAAAACATTCAGTACTTC CSASSPGRSAKNIQYF
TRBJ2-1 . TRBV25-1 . TGTGCCAGCACAGTGCGGGCTGAGCAGTTCTTC CASTVRAEQFF
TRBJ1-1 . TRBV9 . TGTGCCAGCAGCGTAGGCCGACTGAACACTGAAGCTTTCTTT CASSVGRLNTEAFF
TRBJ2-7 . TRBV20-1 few TGCAGTGCCAGTGCTAGCTTGTATTTCAGGGAATATGAGCAGTACTTC CSASASLYFREYEQYF
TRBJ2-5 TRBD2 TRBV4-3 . TGCGCCAGCAGCCAAGAAGGCGGGGGGGCGGAGACCCAGTACTTC CASSQEGGGAETQYF
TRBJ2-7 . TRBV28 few TGTGCCAGCAACACTCGCAGAGTCACCTACGAGCAGTACTTC CASNTRRVTYEQYF
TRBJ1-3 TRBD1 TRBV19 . TGTGCCAGTAGTACGCACCGAACAGGGGATGGAAACACCATATATTTT CASSTHRTGDGNTIYF
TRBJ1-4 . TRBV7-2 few TGTGCCAGCACCGCCGGGACCGTCGAAAAACTGTTTTTT CASTAGTVEKLFF
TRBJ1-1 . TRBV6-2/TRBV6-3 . TGTGCCAGCAGTTCCCACGACAGATGGGACACTGAAGCTTTCTTT CASSSHDRWDTEAFF
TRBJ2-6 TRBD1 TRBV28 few TGTGCCAGCAGTATAGACAGGGTTCTTACTGGGGCCAACGTCCTGACTTTC CASSIDRVLTGANVLTF
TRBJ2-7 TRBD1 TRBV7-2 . TGTGCCAGCAGCTTACGGCAGGGGGCGGAGGGCTCCGAGCAGTACTTC CASSLRQGAEGSEQYF
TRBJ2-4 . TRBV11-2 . TGTGCCAGCAGCTCACACAGGGATATTCAGTACTTC CASSSHRDIQYF
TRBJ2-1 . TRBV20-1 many TGCAGTGCACCTGGGACAATCGATGAGCAGTTCTTC CSAPGTIDEQFF
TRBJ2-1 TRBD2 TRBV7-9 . TGTGCCAGCAGCTACGGACTAGCTGATAACCTGTTCTTC CASSYGLADNLFF
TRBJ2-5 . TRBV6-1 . TGTGCCAGCAGTCCCCCAGGGAGGGAGACCCAGTACTTC CASSPPGRETQYF
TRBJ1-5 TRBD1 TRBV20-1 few TGCAGTGCTAGGGAAAGGGACAGGGGTCTTAGTACTCAGCCCCAGCATTTT CSARERDRGLSTQPQHF
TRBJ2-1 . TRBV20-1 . TGCAGTGCTAGACAGGGCTCCTACAATGAGCAGTTCTTC CSARQGSYNEQFF
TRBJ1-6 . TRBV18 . TGTGCCAGCTCACCACGCCAGGAAAATTCACCCCTCCACTTT CASSPRQENSPLHF
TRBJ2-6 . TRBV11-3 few TGTGCCAGCAGCTCTCGTTCCCGCTCTGGGGCCAACGTCCTGACTTTC CASSSRSRSGANVLTF
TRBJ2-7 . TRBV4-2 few TGTGCCAGCAGCCAACCGGACGGCTACGAGCAGTACTTC CASSQPDGYEQYF
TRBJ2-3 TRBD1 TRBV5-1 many TGCGCCAGCAGCTTGATGGGGACAGGGACCGCAGATACGCAGTATTTT CASSLMGTGTADTQYF